This T cell receptor (beta chain) is from a study of blood T cell repertoires in COVID-19. At the level of the study: Acute-phase and convalescent COVID-19 samples originated in the United States, Italy and Spain. Nucleic acid was either cDNA or gDNA, and it came from T cells, B-cell-depleted T cells, or PBMCs.

With V trimmed by 3 bases and J by 3 bases, 17 bases remained unmatched. Germline CDR1 DFQATT, CDR2 SNEGSKA (reference sequence). The CDR3 is 18 amino acids. The authors' processing: Using reference gene primer amplification, nucleated cell counts were estimated. Method: immunoSEQ multiplex PCR; TCRdb's copy keeps in-frame clones and lacks some. From that table come the V and J calls and clone size; the DNA was used to work out D and trimming. The table includes more than 100,000 clones, nearly 90% detected once. Sequences were obtained from peripheral blood. This sequence joins TRBV20-1 and TRBJ1-5; 7 nucleotides agree with TRBD1. The source of this sequence is a man aged 45 to 65 in a cohort sampled during active COVID-19. CDR3 sequence (DNA): TGCAGTGCTAGTTTCTTACTTTCGGGGGACAGCGACAATCAGCCCCAGCATTTT. Translated: CSASFLLSGDSDNQPQHF.